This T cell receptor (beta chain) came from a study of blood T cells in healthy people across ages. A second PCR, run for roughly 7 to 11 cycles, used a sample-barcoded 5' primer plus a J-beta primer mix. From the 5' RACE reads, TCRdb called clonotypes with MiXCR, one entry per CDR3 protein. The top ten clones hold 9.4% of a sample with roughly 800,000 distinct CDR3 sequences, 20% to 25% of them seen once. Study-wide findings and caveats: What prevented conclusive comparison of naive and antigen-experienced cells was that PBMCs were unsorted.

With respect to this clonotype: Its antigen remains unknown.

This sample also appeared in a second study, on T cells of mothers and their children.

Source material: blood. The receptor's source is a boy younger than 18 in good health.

CDR3 nucleotides: TGCAGTGCTCCCAGGGGAGGCACAGATACGCAGTATTTT. This sequence encodes CSAPRGGTDTQYF. The chain links TRBV20-1 to TRBJ2-3, with D tentatively TRBD1 (6 bases). Trimming removed 5 bases from V and 1 base from J, with 10 bases in between. This CDR3 is 13 amino acids long. Germline assignment: CDR1 DFQATT and CDR2 SNEGSKA (reference sequence).